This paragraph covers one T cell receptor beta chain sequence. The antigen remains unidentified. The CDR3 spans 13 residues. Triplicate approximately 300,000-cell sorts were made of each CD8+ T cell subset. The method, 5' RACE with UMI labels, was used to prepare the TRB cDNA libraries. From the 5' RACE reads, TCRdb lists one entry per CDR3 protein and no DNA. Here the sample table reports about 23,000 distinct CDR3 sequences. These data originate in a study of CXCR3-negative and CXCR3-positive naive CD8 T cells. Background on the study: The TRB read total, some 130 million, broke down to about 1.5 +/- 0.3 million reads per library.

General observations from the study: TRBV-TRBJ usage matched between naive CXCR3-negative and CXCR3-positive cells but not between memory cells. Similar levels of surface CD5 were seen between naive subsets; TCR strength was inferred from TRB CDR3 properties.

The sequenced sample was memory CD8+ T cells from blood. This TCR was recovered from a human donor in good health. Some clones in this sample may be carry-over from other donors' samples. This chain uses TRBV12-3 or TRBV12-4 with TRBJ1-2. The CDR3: CASSLGWDYGYTF.